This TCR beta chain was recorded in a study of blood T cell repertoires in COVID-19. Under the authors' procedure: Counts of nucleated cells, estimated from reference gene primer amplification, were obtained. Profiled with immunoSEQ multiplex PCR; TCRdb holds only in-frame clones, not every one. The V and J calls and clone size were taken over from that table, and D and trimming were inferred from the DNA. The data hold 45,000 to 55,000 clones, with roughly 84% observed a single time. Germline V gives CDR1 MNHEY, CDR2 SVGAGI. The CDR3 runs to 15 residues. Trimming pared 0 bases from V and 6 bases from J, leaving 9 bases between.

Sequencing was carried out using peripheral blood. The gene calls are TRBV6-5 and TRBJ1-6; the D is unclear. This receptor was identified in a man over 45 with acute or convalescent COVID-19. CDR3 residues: CASSYSTGVNSPLHF. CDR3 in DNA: TGTGCCAGCAGTTACTCGACCGGGGTTAATTCACCCCTCCACTTT.